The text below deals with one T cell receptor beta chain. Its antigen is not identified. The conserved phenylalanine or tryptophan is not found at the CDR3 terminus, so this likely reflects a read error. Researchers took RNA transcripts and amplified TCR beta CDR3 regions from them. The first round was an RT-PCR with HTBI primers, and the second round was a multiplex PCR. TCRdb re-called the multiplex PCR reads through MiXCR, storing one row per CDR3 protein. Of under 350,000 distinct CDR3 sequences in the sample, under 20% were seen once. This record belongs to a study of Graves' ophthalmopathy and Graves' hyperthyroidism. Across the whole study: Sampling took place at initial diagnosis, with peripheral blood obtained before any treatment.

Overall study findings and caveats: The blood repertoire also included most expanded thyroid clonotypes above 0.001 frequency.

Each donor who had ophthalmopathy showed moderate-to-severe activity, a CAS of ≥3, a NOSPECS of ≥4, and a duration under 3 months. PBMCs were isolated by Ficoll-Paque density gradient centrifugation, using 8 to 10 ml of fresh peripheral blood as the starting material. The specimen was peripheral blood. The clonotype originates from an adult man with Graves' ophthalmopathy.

CDR3 sequence: CASSLSGMNTEAFL. In nucleotides, the CDR3 is TGTGCCAGCAGCTTGTCAGGAATGAACACTGAAGCTTTCCTT. The chain recombines TRBV5-5 with TRBJ1-1; the D is unclear. V gave up 1 base and J gave up 0 bases, with 7 bases separating them. Germline V CDR1 and CDR2: SGHKS, YYEKEE (reference sequence). This CDR3 is 14 amino acids long.